The rows below give T cell receptor beta chains drawn from one sample of a study of cytomegalovirus exposure and HLA in healthy donors. Assay: immunoSEQ multiplex PCR; the TCRdb copy retains only in-frame clones and omits some. The profile shows 100,000 to 150,000 clones, about 68% of them singletons. What was sequenced was PBMCs. The receptors were sampled from a woman aged 50 to 60 in good health and CMV-seropositive. The CDR3 runs from the conserved cysteine through the conserved F or W. A D gene is named only where the DNA matches it firmly. Some rows have no size entry. The others give once, few or many, or a class for an expanded clone.

V gene	CDR3 length	clone size	D gene	J gene	CDR3 protein	CDR3 DNA
TRBV30	15	-	TRBD1	TRBJ2-7	CAWSSTGGRLGEQYF	TGTGCCTGGAGTTCCACAGGGGGCCGCCTCGGCGAGCAGTACTTC
TRBV18	15	-	TRBD1	TRBJ1-5	CASSSGTGGNQPQHF	TGTGCCAGCTCGTCTGGGACAGGGGGCAATCAGCCCCAGCATTTT
TRBV28	13	few	-	TRBJ2-7	CASTGDSPYEQYF	TGTGCCAGCACAGGGGATTCGCCCTACGAGCAGTACTTC
TRBV2	15	once	TRBD1	TRBJ2-7	CASSDDRGPSYEQYF	TGTGCCAGCAGTGATGACAGGGGGCCTTCCTACGAGCAGTACTTC
TRBV15	20	few	-	TRBJ1-6	CATSRDGSQGEVAGNSPLHF	TGTGCCACCAGCAGAGATGGGTCGCAGGGAGAGGTAGCGGGAAATTCACCCCTCCACTTT
TRBV18	12	-	-	TRBJ2-3	CASSPRTDTQYF	TGTGCCAGCTCACCCCGGACAGATACGCAGTATTTT
TRBV18	12	-	-	TRBJ1-1	CASSPGPPEAFF	TGTGCCAGCTCACCAGGGCCCCCTGAAGCTTTCTTT
TRBV7-2	14	-	TRBD1	TRBJ2-7	CASRTGQGDYEQYF	TGTGCCAGCAGAACTGGACAGGGGGACTACGAGCAGTACTTC
TRBV11-2	10	once	-	TRBJ1-1	CASSRTEAFF	TGTGCCAGCAGTAGAACTGAAGCTTTCTTT
TRBV7-9	14	-	-	TRBJ2-1	CASNYVSVEDEQFF	TGTGCCAGCAATTACGTATCCGTCGAGGATGAGCAGTTCTTC
TRBV5-4	14	-	TRBD1	TRBJ1-4	CASSRGTENEKLFF	TGTGCCAGCAGCCGAGGGACAGAGAATGAAAAACTGTTTTTT
TRBV10-3	12	few	-	TRBJ1-5	CAISAGNQPQHF	TGTGCCATCAGTGCAGGCAATCAGCCCCAGCATTTT
TRBV5-1	15	-	-	TRBJ1-1	CASSLYQGTNTEAFF	TGCGCCAGCAGCTTGTACCAGGGGACAAACACTGAAGCTTTCTTT
TRBV19	15	-	-	TRBJ2-7	CASSPRQEGSYEQYF	TGTGCCAGTAGTCCCAGACAGGAAGGTTCCTACGAGCAGTACTTC
TRBV7-2	13	once	-	TRBJ2-1	CASSLLQSHEQFF	TGTGCCAGCAGCCTCCTCCAATCACATGAACAGTTCTTC
TRBV30	12	-	-	TRBJ2-7	CAWDRLFDEQYF	TGTGCCTGGGACAGGCTCTTCGACGAGCAGTACTTC
TRBV9	17	few	TRBD2	TRBJ2-6	CASSASSGSPGANVLTF	TGTGCCAGCAGCGCGTCTAGCGGGAGCCCAGGGGCCAACGTCCTGACTTTC
TRBV6-6	12	few	TRBD1	TRBJ1-1	CASETGDTEAFF	TGTGCCAGCGAGACAGGGGACACTGAAGCTTTCTTT
TRBV6-1	13	few	-	TRBJ2-5	CASSPLPRETQYF	TGTGCCAGCAGCCCCCTCCCTCGGGAGACCCAGTACTTC
TRBV12-5	13	few	-	TRBJ2-7	CASGPGQLGEQYF	TGTGCTAGTGGTCCAGGACAGTTAGGGGAGCAGTACTTC